This T cell receptor beta chain came from a study of radiation and T cells in renal cell carcinoma. Findings of the study overall: Baseline intratumoral clonotype presence is unknown without pretreatment biopsies.

Germline CDR1 is MNHEY and CDR2 is SVGAGI. This CDR3 has 13 residues. Trimming stripped 6 bases from V and 5 bases from J, with 13 bases between. This table comes from immunoSEQ multiplex PCR, and its TCRdb copy is limited to in-frame clones, with some not included. The table shows 100,000 to 150,000 clones, with around 81% occurring only once. As to time point: blood 2 weeks post-SBRT. Described treatment: 15 Gy SBRT to primary tumor, nephrectomy 4 weeks later. With regard to this clone: What it binds is not known.

This sequence was found in a man aged 50-59 years with renal cell carcinoma. The chain has TRBV6-5 and TRBJ1-1; maybe TRBD1 (5 bases). The material was blood, obtained from a patient whose treatment included radiotherapy and nephrectomy. CDR3: CASRTRGGTEAFF. For the CDR3, the DNA is TGTGCCAGCAGAACTAGGGGTGGAACTGAAGCTTTCTTT.